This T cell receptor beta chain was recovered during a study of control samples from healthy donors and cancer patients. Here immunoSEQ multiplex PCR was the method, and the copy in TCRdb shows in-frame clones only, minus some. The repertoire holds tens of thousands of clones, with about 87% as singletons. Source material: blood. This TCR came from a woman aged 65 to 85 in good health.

The CDR3 spells CASSQDWEVPMNTEAFF. In DNA, the CDR3 is TGCGCCAGCAGCCAAGATTGGGAGGTCCCAATGAACACTGAAGCTTTCTTT. The chain joins TRBV4-1 to TRBJ1-1; D remains unclear. Trimming stripped 0 bases from V and 0 bases from J, with 14 bases between. The length of the CDR3 is 17 residues. Looked up from germline, CDR1 is MGHRA and CDR2 is YSYEKL.